The source of this T cell receptor (beta chain) is a study of blood T cell repertoires in COVID-19. Study overall: Samples came from the United States, Italy and Spain, spanning acute and convalescent COVID-19.

Between the trimmed V and J ends, which lost 2 bases and 10 bases, there was a span of 12 bases. Germline V CDR1 and CDR2: LGHDT, YNNKEL (reference sequence). CDR3 size: 13 residues. Assignments of participants to cohorts depended upon their own reported clinical history. Source study methods: Scientists estimated how many nucleated cells there were by amplifying reference gene primers. This table comes from immunoSEQ multiplex PCR, and its TCRdb copy is limited to in-frame clones, with some not included. That table gives V, J and clone size, and the DNA gave D and trimming. The sample records some 270,000 clones, roughly 80% being singletons.

The sequencing input was PBMCs or T cells enriched from blood (not recorded which). The chain has TRBV3-1 (or the pseudogene TRBV3-2) and TRBJ2-1; D is perhaps TRBD2 (5 bases). The sequence derives from a man aged 50-60 years who had recovered from COVID-19. The DNA of the CDR3 is TGTGCCAGCAGCCAAAGAGGTCCGGGGGAGCAGTTCTTC. Translated, it gives CASSQRGPGEQFF.